The rows below give T cell receptor beta chains drawn from one sample of a study of T cell responses to AZD1222 COVID-19 vaccine. Assay: immunoSEQ multiplex PCR; the TCRdb copy retains only in-frame clones and omits some. The sample lists 35,000 or so clones, less than 90% occurring once. The sequencing used peripheral blood, collected on day 0 of AZD1222 vaccination. Receptor source: an adult in good health. CDR3s include the opening cysteine and the closing phenylalanine or tryptophan. A D gene is named only where the DNA matches it firmly.

v_call,j_call,d_call,cdr3_aa
TRBV4-3,TRBJ2-1,TRBD2,CASSQDLAGGYNEQFF
TRBV4-1,TRBJ2-7,TRBD2,CASSPGLAPPEQYF
TRBV5-4,TRBJ1-2,NA,CASSLDQINYGYTF
TRBV9,TRBJ1-3,TRBD1,CASSPRQGPFSGNTIYF
TRBV4-1,TRBJ2-7,NA,CASSQDGTRADGEQYF
TRBV10-3,TRBJ2-2,TRBD2,CASALARGTGELFF
TRBV6-1,TRBJ1-2,TRBD1,CASSEETDRASGYTF
TRBV28,TRBJ2-3,NA,CASSQPSTDTQYF
TRBV12-3/TRBV12-4,TRBJ2-5,NA,CASSSLGEETQYF
TRBV6-4,TRBJ2-1,TRBD2,CASSDSGTSGRVRQFF
TRBV5-5,TRBJ1-6,NA,CASRMGNSPLHF
TRBV5-1,TRBJ2-7,NA,CASSFGQTYEQYF
TRBV19,TRBJ1-3,NA,CASLPTAGNTIYF
TRBV4-2,TRBJ2-3,TRBD2,CASSQALAGSGDTQYF
TRBV5-1,TRBJ2-3,NA,CASEQGTSTDTQYF
TRBV28,TRBJ1-2,NA,CASRVAWGVHGYTF
TRBV19,TRBJ1-5,NA,CASIGPDYSNQPQHF
TRBV6-5,TRBJ2-1,TRBD2,CASKLGLAYNNEQFF
TRBV6-5,TRBJ2-1,TRBD2,CASQTGASGSNEQFF
TRBV5-1,TRBJ2-4,NA,CASSLYGVAKNIQYF
TRBV7-3,TRBJ2-7,TRBD2,CASSETSGPPYEQYF
TRBV3-1/TRBV3-2,TRBJ2-7,TRBD2,CASSQDWTSGSLEQYF
TRBV7-6,TRBJ2-3,TRBD2,CASSPGGGRRTDTQYF
TRBV19,TRBJ1-2,NA,CASSTPSGGYTF
TRBV5-5,TRBJ1-2,NA,CASSFGAPNYGYTF
TRBV19,TRBJ1-2,NA,CASSIASRVGPAAGYTF
TRBV2,TRBJ1-1,NA,CASQSRGEGTEAFF
TRBV3-1/TRBV3-2,TRBJ1-1,TRBD1,CASSPRQGRTEAFF
TRBV3-1/TRBV3-2,TRBJ2-3,NA,CASSQGGGTDTQYF
TRBV12-5,TRBJ2-7,NA,CASAQGGSYEQYF
TRBV19,TRBJ1-1,NA,CASSLNTEAFF
TRBV27,TRBJ2-2,NA,CASSPPGEGELFF
TRBV5-1,TRBJ2-7,NA,CASSLLHYEQYF
TRBV11-2,TRBJ1-2,NA,CASSLGLGDGYTF
TRBV6-2/TRBV6-3,TRBJ1-2,NA,CASSYSDNYGYTF
TRBV10-2,TRBJ2-1,NA,CASSKNRGPLGEQFF
TRBV11-3,TRBJ2-7,TRBD1,CASSSGQGSEQYF
TRBV3-1/TRBV3-2,TRBJ2-1,NA,CASSDSSGSSYNEQFF
TRBV3-1/TRBV3-2,TRBJ1-2,TRBD1,CASSPRDSYGYTF